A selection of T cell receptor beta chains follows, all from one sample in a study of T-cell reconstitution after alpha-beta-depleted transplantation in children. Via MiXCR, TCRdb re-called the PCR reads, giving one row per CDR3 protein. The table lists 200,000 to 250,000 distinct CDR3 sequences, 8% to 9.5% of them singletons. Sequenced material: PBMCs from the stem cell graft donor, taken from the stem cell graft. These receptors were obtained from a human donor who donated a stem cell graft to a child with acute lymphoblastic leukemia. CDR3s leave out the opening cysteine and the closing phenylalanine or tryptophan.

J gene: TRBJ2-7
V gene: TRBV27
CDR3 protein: ASSLSQGVSGEQY

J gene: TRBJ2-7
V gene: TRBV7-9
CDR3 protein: ASSLNQGPSGEQY

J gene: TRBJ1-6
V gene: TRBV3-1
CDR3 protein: ASSQGRIHYNSPLH

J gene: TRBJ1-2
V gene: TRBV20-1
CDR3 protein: SARSSGGGYT

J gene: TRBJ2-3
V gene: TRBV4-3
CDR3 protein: ASSTPLTDTQY

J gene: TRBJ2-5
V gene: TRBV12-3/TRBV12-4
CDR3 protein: ASGFGGLETQY

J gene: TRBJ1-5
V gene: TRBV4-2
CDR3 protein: ASSRIGTGSINQPQH

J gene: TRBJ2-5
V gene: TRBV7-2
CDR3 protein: ASSPSGLIQETQY

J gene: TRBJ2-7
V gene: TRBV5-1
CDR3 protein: ASSPGLGFYEQY

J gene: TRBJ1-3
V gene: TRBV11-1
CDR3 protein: ASSPRGQGEGTGNTIY

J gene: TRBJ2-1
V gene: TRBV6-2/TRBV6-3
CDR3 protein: ASRPTGTNEQF

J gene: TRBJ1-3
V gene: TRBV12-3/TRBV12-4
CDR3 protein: ASSRDSISGNTIY

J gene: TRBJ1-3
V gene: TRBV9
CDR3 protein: ASSVGPSPTGNTIY

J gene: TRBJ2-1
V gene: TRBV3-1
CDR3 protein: ASSQGGGRSEQF

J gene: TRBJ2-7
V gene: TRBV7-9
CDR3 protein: ASSLRDRGLEQY

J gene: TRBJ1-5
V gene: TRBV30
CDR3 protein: ALNMGGNQPQH

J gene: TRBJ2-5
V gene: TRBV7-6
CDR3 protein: ASSLAYGETQY

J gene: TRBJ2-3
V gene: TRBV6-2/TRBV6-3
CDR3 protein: ASSGQGVADTQY

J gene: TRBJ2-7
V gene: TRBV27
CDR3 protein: ASWDSNIDEQY

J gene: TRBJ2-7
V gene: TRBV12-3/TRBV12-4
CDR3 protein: ASTPKTGSDYEQY

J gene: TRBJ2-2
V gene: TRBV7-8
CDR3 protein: ASSLEGGGGTGELF

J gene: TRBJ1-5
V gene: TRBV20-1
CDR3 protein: SAKTGTGDLGPQH

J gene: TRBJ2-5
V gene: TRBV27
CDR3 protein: ASSETGPQETQY

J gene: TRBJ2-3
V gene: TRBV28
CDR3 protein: ASSSRVTVGGVTDTQY

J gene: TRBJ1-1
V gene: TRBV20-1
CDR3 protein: SARGPLENTEAF

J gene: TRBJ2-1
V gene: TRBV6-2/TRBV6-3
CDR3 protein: ASSYTRRTTYNEQF

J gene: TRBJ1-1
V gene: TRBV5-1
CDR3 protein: ASSWNTEAF

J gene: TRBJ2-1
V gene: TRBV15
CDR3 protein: ATSEFPDNNEQF

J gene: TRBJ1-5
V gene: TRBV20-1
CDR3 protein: SATPQGAINQPQH

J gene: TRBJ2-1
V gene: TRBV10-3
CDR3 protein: AISGGQKNEQF

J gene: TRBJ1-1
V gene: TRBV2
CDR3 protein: ASSGQSVGVDTEAF

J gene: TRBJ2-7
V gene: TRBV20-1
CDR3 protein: SASGLSGAGYEQY

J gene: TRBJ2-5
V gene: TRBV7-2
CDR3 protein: ASSLGSQETQY

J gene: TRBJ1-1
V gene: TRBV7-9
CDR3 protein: ASSHGLGTEAF

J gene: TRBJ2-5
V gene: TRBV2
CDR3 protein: ASTMEETQY

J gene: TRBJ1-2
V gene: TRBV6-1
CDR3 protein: ASRREADYGYT

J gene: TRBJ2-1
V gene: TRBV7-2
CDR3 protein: ASSFQLTGPTYNEQF

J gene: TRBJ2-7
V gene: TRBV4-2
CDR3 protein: ASSQDYGTYEQY

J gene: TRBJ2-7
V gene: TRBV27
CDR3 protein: ASSLSPGIYEQY

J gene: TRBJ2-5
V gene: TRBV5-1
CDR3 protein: ASSLGLGRRETQY

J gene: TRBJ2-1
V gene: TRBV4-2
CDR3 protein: ASGGAGGHPNEQF

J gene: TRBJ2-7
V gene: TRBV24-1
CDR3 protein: ATSQRDTSYEQY

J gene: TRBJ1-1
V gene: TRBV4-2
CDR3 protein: ASSERQGRTEAF

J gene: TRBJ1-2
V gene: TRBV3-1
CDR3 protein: ASSQDSSYA

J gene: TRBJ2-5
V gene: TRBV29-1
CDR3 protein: SVGQGSTQETQY

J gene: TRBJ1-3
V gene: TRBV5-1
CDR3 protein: ASSTQGTSGNTIY

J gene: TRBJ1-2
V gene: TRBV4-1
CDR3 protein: ASSQDFQANYGYT